These 6 T cell receptor beta chains originate from one sample sequenced in a study of T-cell reconstitution after alpha-beta-depleted transplantation in children. During its preparation, the TCRbeta library received unique molecular identifiers. MiXCR, run by TCRdb on the PCR reads, gives a single entry per CDR3 protein. Seen here are approximately 400,000 distinct CDR3 sequences, 15% to 20% observed once, and the top ten hold 29%. The sequenced sample was PBMCs, mostly from graft donor cells, obtained 360 days after TCRalphabeta/CD19-depleted stem cell transplant. Every receptor here comes from a boy younger than two who had a stem cell transplant for Wiskott-Aldrich syndrome, so the T cells may come from the graft donor.

This clonotype has more than one count but fewer than ten. The chain couples TRBV10-3 to TRBJ2-7, with TRBD1 identical over 9 bases. Per germline, CDR1 ENHRY and CDR2 SYGVKD. The V and J ends lost 6 bases and 3 bases, in that order; junction bases with no gene match: 6. The CDR3 consists of 14 residues. CDR3: CAISRDRAVYEQYF. Written as DNA, the CDR3 is TGTGCCATCAGCCGGGACAGGGCGGTCTACGAGCAGTACTTC.

The J gene is TRBJ2-1, the V gene TRBV20-1, with a weak D call TRBD2 (6 bases). The CDR3 spans 11 residues. CDR1 and CDR2 from the germline V gene are DFQATT and SNEGSKA (reference sequence). V was trimmed by 3 bases and J by 9 bases, leaving 9 bases between them. The chain's CDR3 is CSASRRGEQFF. In DNA form, the CDR3 reads TGCAGTGCTAGTAGGAGGGGTGAGCAGTTCTTC.

This clonotype came up many times. V usage is TRBV7-9 and J usage is TRBJ2-1, with D perhaps given as TRBD1 or TRBD2 (6 bases each). V gave up 5 bases and J gave up 6 bases, with 14 bases separating them. This CDR3 is 14 amino acids long. Germline V CDR1 and CDR2: SEHNR, FQNEAQ (reference sequence). The CDR3 protein is CASSRKGGFNEQFF. DNA of the CDR3: TGTGCCAGCAGCCGGAAGGGGGGATTCAATGAGCAGTTCTTC.

Only a few counts were recorded for this clonotype. The chain joins TRBV25-1 to TRBJ2-3; D not certain. The CDR3 loop spans 14 amino acids. The V end lost 3 bases, the J end lost 4 bases, and 11 bases lay between the germline ends. Germline-derived CDR1 and CDR2 are MGHDK and SYGVNS. The CDR3: CASSETWWADTQYF. The CDR3 DNA follows: TGTGCCAGCAGTGAGACCTGGTGGGCAGATACGCAGTATTTT.

The rearrangement uses TRBV12-3 or TRBV12-4 and TRBJ1-4, with unresolved D. V lost 3 bases and J lost 0, with 11 bases in between. This CDR3 is 16 amino acids long. CDR3 sequence reads: CASSFEIGATNEKLFF. The CDR3 nucleotides read TGTGCCAGCAGTTTTGAGATTGGAGCAACTAATGAAAAACTGTTTTTT.

The table lists this clonotype with many counts. In nucleotides, the CDR3 is TGTGCCAGCTCACCAACGGGACAGTTATGGGCGTCTAACTATGGCTACACCTTC. It yields the protein CASSPTGQLWASNYGYTF. The chain joins TRBV18 to TRBJ1-2; 7 bases are shared with TRBD1. The CDR3 length is 18 residues. V dropped 2 bases and J dropped 0; count of bases not matched to a gene: 12. The germline CDR1 and CDR2 sequences are KGHSH and LQKENI. Combining the CDR3 with reference TRBV18 and TRBJ1-2 gives the whole variable domain NAGVMQNPRHLVRRRGQEARLRCSPMKGHSHVYWYRQLPEEGLKFMVYLQKENIIDESGMPKERFSAEFPKEGPSILRIQQVVRGDSAAYFCASSPTGQLWASNYGYTFGSGTRLTVV.